The next 28 T cell receptor beta chains were all read from a single sample in a study of blood T cell repertoires in COVID-19. Profiling relied on immunoSEQ multiplex PCR, and the TCRdb table lists in-frame clones only, not all of them. Of about 200,000 clones listed, about 88% were seen once; the top ten hold 2% to 2.5%. Material for sequencing was PBMCs or T cells enriched from blood (not recorded which). These receptors all come from a woman aged 40 to 50 with acute COVID-19.

This chain joins TRBV9 and TRBJ1-1, with D perhaps TRBD1 (6 bases). The germline gives CDR1 SGDLS, CDR2 YYNGEE. Trimming shortened V by 0 bases and J by 3 bases, and 12 bases separated the two germline ends. The CDR3 consists of 15 residues. CDR3 nucleotides: TGTGCCAGCAGCGTAGGGGGGCTTGGGGACACTGAAGCTTTCTTT. Encoded protein: CASSVGGLGDTEAFF.

This sequence joins TRBV18 and TRBJ1-6, with no clear D. Germline CDR1 reads KGHSH; CDR2 reads LQKENI. The V end was cut by 5 bases, the J end by 7 bases, with 9 bases between. This CDR3 is 13 amino acids long. The CDR3 sequence: CASSGTGNSPLHF. In DNA, the CDR3 is TGTGCCAGCTCAGGTACGGGAAATTCACCCCTCCACTTT.

The J gene is TRBJ2-2, the V gene TRBV5-1; the D gene is possibly TRBD1 (5 bases). V shed 0 bases and J shed 1 base, with 7 bases lying between them. Germline V gene data show CDR1 as SGHRS and CDR2 as YFSETQ. There are 15 residues in the CDR3. CDR3 region: CASSLDQGNTGELFF. The CDR3 DNA reads TGCGCCAGCAGCTTGGATCAGGGGAACACCGGGGAGCTGTTTTTT.

This clone was seen once. The rearrangement joins TRBV15 to TRBJ2-1, with 9 bases lining up with TRBD1. The germline V gene has CDR1 LNHNV and CDR2 YYDKDF (reference sequence). The V segment lost 0 bases and the J segment 4 bases; nucleotides outside the gene matches: 13. There are 19 residues in the CDR3. DNA of the CDR3: TGTGCCACCAGCAGAGAGGGACAGGGACGGGACTTTGGATACAATGAGCAGTTCTTC. It codes for CATSREGQGRDFGYNEQFF.

The V and J genes are TRBV3-1 (or the pseudogene TRBV3-2) and TRBJ2-5, with 8 bases aligning to TRBD2. V lost 4 bases to trimming and J lost 3 bases; unmatched junction nucleotides: 16. Germline CDR1 reads LGHDT; CDR2 reads YNNKEL (reference sequence). CDR3 length: 18 residues. CDR3 region: CASSLDWLGGGPKETQYF. The CDR3 DNA reads as TGTGCCAGCAGCCTCGACTGGCTAGGCGGGGGGCCTAAAGAGACCCAGTACTTC.

The chain recombines TRBV7-9 with TRBJ2-7, with 7 bases aligning to TRBD1. With V trimmed by 4 bases and J by 4 bases, 10 bases remained unmatched. CDR3 length: 15 amino acids. Germline-derived CDR1 and CDR2 are SEHNR and FQNEAQ (reference sequence). CDR3 nucleotide sequence: TGTGCCAGCAGCTCAGTCAGACAGGGAATGTACGAGCAGTACTTC. It codes for CASSSVRQGMYEQYF.

This chain uses TRBV9 with TRBJ1-3; 7 bases agree with TRBD1. The CDR3 is 13 amino acids. Per germline, CDR1 SGDLS and CDR2 YYNGEE. V lost 7 bases to trimming and J lost 3 bases; unmatched junction nucleotides: 4. CDR3 nucleotide sequence: TGTGCCAGCCAACAGGGGATTGGAAACACCATATATTTT. This gives the protein CASQQGIGNTIYF.

A few counts support this clone. V gene TRBV14 combines with J gene TRBJ2-7; 9 bases map to TRBD1. Germline values: CDR1 SGHDN, CDR2 FVKESK. The CDR3 totals 15 residues. Unmatched junction bases numbered 5, after V lost 2 bases and J lost 3 bases. The CDR3 DNA reads TGTGCCAGCAGCCAAAGGGGACAGGGACGCTACGAGCAGTACTTC. It is translated as CASSQRGQGRYEQYF. The full variable domain, rest sourced from reference TRBV14 and TRBJ2-7, is EAGVTQFPSHSVIEKGQTVTLRCDPISGHDNLYWYRRVMGKEIKFLLHFVKESKQDESGMPNNRFLAERTGGTYSTLKVQPAELEDSGVYFCASSQRGQGRYEQYFGPGTRLTVT.

The chain employs TRBV19 and TRBJ1-6; D ambiguous. CDR1 is LNHDA and CDR2 is SQIVND in the germline V gene (reference sequence). V was trimmed by 0 bases and J by 7 bases, leaving 10 bases between them. The CDR3 runs to 15 residues. The CDR3 sequence is CASSIDRDLNSPLHF. The CDR3 nucleotides are TGTGCCAGTAGTATAGATCGGGATTTAAATTCACCCCTCCACTTT.

This clone was recorded once. The CDR3 region is CASSTSGTDEQYF. DNA of the CDR3: TGTGCCAGCAGCACATCCGGGACAGACGAGCAGTACTTC. The rearrangement joins TRBV7-6 to TRBJ2-7; 7 nucleotides align to TRBD1. Trimming took 5 bases from V and 5 from J; bases not matched to a gene: 6. Germline V gene data show CDR1 as SGHVS and CDR2 as FNYEAQ. The CDR3 covers 13 residues.

V is TRBV20-1 and J is TRBJ2-5; a possible D gene is TRBD1 (5 bases). Germline loops: CDR1 DFQATT, CDR2 SNEGSKA (reference sequence). V was pared by 5 bases and J by 4 bases, with 8 bases between. The CDR3 length is 11 residues. The CDR3 DNA reads as TGCAGTGCTGGACACCGAGAGACCCAGTACTTC. Its translation: CSAGHRETQYF.

This clone was detected only once. The chain employs TRBV7-9 and TRBJ1-4, with 7 bases fitting TRBD1. The CDR3 consists of 14 residues. Per germline, CDR1 SEHNR and CDR2 FQNEAQ (reference sequence). After removal of 5 bases from V and 10 bases from J, the junction contained 10 bases not matched to a gene. The CDR3 spells CASSLSGQIGKLFF. The CDR3 DNA reads TGTGCCAGCAGCCTCTCGGGACAGATTGGAAAACTGTTTTTT. Using reference TRBV7-9 and TRBJ1-4 for the parts outside the CDR3, the full variable domain is DTGVSQNPRHKITKRGQNVTFRCDPISEHNRLYWYRQTLGQGPEFLTYFQNEAQLEKSRLLSDRFSAERPKGSFSTLEIQRTEQGDSAMYLCASSLSGQIGKLFFGSGTQLSVL.

V is TRBV4-2 and J is TRBJ2-1, with D uncertain. The CDR3 is 16 residues long. Trimming removed 1 base at V and 1 base at J, with 11 bases between. Germline values: CDR1 LGHNA, CDR2 YNFKEQ. The CDR3 nucleotides read TGTGCCAGCAGCCAAGGTCCACAGCAATCCTACAATGAGCAGTTCTTC. Its translation is CASSQGPQQSYNEQFF.

This rearrangement joins TRBV30 to TRBJ1-3; TRBD1 might be the D (5 bases). From germline, CDR1 is GTSNPN and CDR2 SVGIG (reference sequence). Trimming removed 0 bases from V and 4 bases from J, with 16 bases in between. The CDR3 runs 16 residues. The CDR3 DNA follows: TGTGCCTGGAGTGTACGGTGGACACTGGACGGAAACACCATATATTTT. Its translation: CAWSVRWTLDGNTIYF.

V and J are TRBV6-5 and TRBJ2-7; 7 bases agree with TRBD1. The CDR3 runs to 12 residues. J gave up 6 bases and V 6 bases, and 5 bases lay outside the gene matches. Germline CDR1 is MNHEY and CDR2 is SVGAGI. The CDR3 region has the DNA TGTGCCAGCAGGGATACAGGGGCCGAGCAGTACTTC. Residues: CASRDTGAEQYF.

Worth noting for this clone: At the DNA level, this CDR3 is encoded by other sequences in the same sample as well. The chain has TRBV9 and TRBJ2-7; 8 nucleotides line up with TRBD2. J was trimmed by 2 bases and V by 0 bases; bases with no gene match: 1. The CDR3 length is 14 residues. The germline CDR1 and CDR2 sequences are SGDLS and YYNGEE. CDR3 sequence: CASSVGGGPYEQYF. The DNA of the CDR3 is TGTGCCAGCAGCGTAGGCGGGGGGCCCTACGAGCAGTACTTC.

About this clone itself: The sample has other DNA sequences that encode this CDR3 too. This chain connects TRBV18 to TRBJ1-3; TRBD1 is a possible D gene (5 bases). CDR1 and CDR2 (germline): KGHSH, LQKENI. The CDR3 runs 14 residues. Trimming stripped 3 bases from V and 4 bases from J, with 10 bases between. The CDR3 coding sequence is TGTGCCAGCTCACCCCAGGGTTCCGGAAACACCATATATTTT. Protein product: CASSPQGSGNTIYF.

V is TRBV6-5 and J is TRBJ2-2; D is possibly TRBD2 (5 bases). The CDR3 has 14 amino acids. V gave up 7 bases and J gave up 1 base, with 10 bases separating them. Germline values: CDR1 MNHEY, CDR2 SVGAGI. As DNA, the CDR3 is TGTGCCAGCACGTCCCGGGAGAACACCGGGGAGCTGTTTTTT. Translation gives CASTSRENTGELFF.

This chain links TRBV29-1 with TRBJ2-3, with a tentative D call TRBD2 (6 bases). Germline CDR1 reads SQVTM; CDR2 reads ANQGSEA. Trimming shortened V by 1 base and J by 1 base, and 9 bases separated the two germline ends. This CDR3 region has 14 residues. The CDR3 region is CSVEGASGTDTQYF. CDR3 in DNA: TGCAGCGTTGAAGGGGCTAGCGGCACAGATACGCAGTATTTT.

V gene TRBV13 combines with J gene TRBJ2-5; 7 positions match TRBD1. Looked up from germline, CDR1 is PRHDT and CDR2 is FYEKMQ (reference sequence). CDR3 length: 13 amino acids. V trimming: 5 bases; J trimming: 2 bases; junction bases outside the gene matches: 2. This chain's CDR3 is CASSAGGQETQYF. The CDR3 nucleotides read TGTGCCAGCAGCGCAGGGGGTCAAGAGACCCAGTACTTC.

The chain employs TRBV28 and TRBJ1-2, with D unresolved. Between the trimmed V and J ends, which lost 5 bases and 6 bases, there was a span of 13 bases. CDR3 length: 13 amino acids. Germline V gene sequence: CDR1 MDHEN, CDR2 SYDVKM. The CDR3 region has the DNA TGTGCCAGCAGTCCCTTAACGGGGAATGGCTACACCTTC. Translation gives CASSPLTGNGYTF.

The V and J genes are TRBV25-1 and TRBJ2-1, with D possibly TRBD1 on 5 matching bases. The length of the CDR3 is 12 residues. With 0 bases removed from V and 9 bases from J, the gap between germline ends came to 6 bases. Germline V gene sequence: CDR1 MGHDK, CDR2 SYGVNS. This CDR3 reads CASSEYGAEQFF. CDR3 in DNA: TGTGCCAGCAGTGAATATGGGGCTGAGCAGTTCTTC.

The rearrangement uses TRBV9 and TRBJ2-3; D may be TRBD1 (6 bases). CDR1 and CDR2 (germline): SGDLS, YYNGEE. The germline V and J ends were trimmed by 3 bases and 0 bases, with 11 bases remaining between them. This CDR3 spans 15 amino acids. This CDR3 is CASSDGQLSTDTQYF. For the CDR3, the DNA is TGTGCCAGCAGCGACGGACAGTTAAGCACAGATACGCAGTATTTT.

The chain joins TRBV11-2 to TRBJ1-1, with D possibly matching TRBD1 (5 bases). Germline V lookup: CDR1 SGHAT, CDR2 FQNNGV. This CDR3 region has 15 residues. Between the trimmed V and J ends, which lost 5 bases and 5 bases, there was a span of 18 bases. CDR3 in amino acids: CASSATTVFGTEAFF. DNA for the CDR3: TGTGCCAGCAGCGCGACGACAGTTTTCGGAACTGAAGCTTTCTTT.

The J gene is TRBJ2-7, the V gene TRBV10-3; D remains unclear. V lost 3 bases, J lost 3 bases, and 9 bases lay in between. CDR1 ENHRY and CDR2 SYGVKD come from the germline V gene. The CDR3 runs 13 residues. The CDR3 nucleotides are TGTGCCATCAGTGACAGAGGAAACTACGAGCAGTACTTC. This sequence encodes CAISDRGNYEQYF.

The chain couples TRBV4-3 to TRBJ1-4; D is ambiguous. The CDR3 spans 18 residues. Trimming shortened V by 1 base and J by 1 base, and 16 bases separated the two germline ends. Looked up from germline, CDR1 is LGHNA and CDR2 is YSLEER. Written as DNA, the CDR3 is TGCGCCAGCAGCCAAGGCCAGGCGGGGAGGAGAACTAATGAAAAACTGTTTTTT. It codes for CASSQGQAGRRTNEKLFF.

This chain joins TRBV7-9 and TRBJ2-2, with no clear D. The CDR3 spans 15 residues. V lost 3 bases, J lost 1 base, and 9 bases lay in between. The V gene's germline CDR1 is SEHNR and CDR2 FQNEAQ (reference sequence). CDR3 region: CASSFGPENTGELFF. CDR3 DNA: TGTGCCAGCAGCTTTGGGCCGGAGAACACCGGGGAGCTGTTTTTT. Based on the CDR3 plus reference TRBV7-9 and TRBJ2-2, the full variable domain is DTGVSQNPRHKITKRGQNVTFRCDPISEHNRLYWYRQTLGQGPEFLTYFQNEAQLEKSRLLSDRFSAERPKGSFSTLEIQRTEQGDSAMYLCASSFGPENTGELFFGEGSRLTVL.

The gene calls are TRBV11-2 and TRBJ2-4; tentative D call: TRBD1 (6 bases). Between the trimmed V and J ends, which lost 0 bases and 15 bases, there was a span of 15 bases. Per germline, CDR1 SGHAT and CDR2 FQNNGV. The CDR3 is 13 amino acids. Here the CDR3 DNA reads TGTGCCAGCAGCTTAGATTTGGAGGACAGCAGGTACTTC. Its translation is CASSLDLEDSRYF.